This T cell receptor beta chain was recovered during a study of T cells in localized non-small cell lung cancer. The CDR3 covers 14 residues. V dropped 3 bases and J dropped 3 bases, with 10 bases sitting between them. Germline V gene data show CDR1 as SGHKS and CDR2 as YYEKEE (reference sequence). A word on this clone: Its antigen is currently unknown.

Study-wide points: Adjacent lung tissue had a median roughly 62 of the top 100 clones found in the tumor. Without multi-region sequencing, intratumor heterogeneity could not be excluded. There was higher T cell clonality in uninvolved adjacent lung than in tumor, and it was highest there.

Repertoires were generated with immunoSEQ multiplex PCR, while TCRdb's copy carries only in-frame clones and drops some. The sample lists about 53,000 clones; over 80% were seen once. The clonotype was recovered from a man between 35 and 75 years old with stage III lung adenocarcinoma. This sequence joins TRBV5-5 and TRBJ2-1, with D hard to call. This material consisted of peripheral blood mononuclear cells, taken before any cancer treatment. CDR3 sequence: CASSSLGDYNEQFF. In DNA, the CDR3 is TGTGCCAGCAGCTCCTTGGGTGACTACAATGAGCAGTTCTTC.